The rows below give T cell receptor beta chains drawn from one sample of a study of shared clonotypes between healthy human individuals. Sequencing was performed with immunoSEQ multiplex PCR; in TCRdb, only in-frame clones are kept and a portion is missing. The sample has about 480,000 clones, almost 80% seen once. The sample comprised PBMCs. The receptors here all came from a woman aged 40 to 50 in good health. Some clones in this sample may be carry-over from other donors' samples. Each CDR3 is given with its conserved first and last residue. The D gene is left open where the match is weak.

TRBJ2-2 - TRBV5-1 CASSARDNTGELFF
TRBJ1-4 TRBD1 TRBV28 CASSSRQGARDEKLFF
TRBJ1-4 TRBD1 TRBV28 CASSYTGVDNEKLFF
TRBJ2-7 - TRBV12-2 CASNFSRREGYEQYF
TRBJ2-2 - TRBV19 CASSITGGSTGELFF
TRBJ2-2 TRBD1 TRBV18 CASSPSRQGANTGELFF
TRBJ2-6 - TRBV23-1 CASSQFPSSGANVLTF
TRBJ1-2 - TRBV13 CASSLSKGASGYTF
TRBJ2-7 TRBD1 TRBV6-1 CASRLTGTGLVEQYF
TRBJ2-7 - TRBV18 CASSLFLGDYEQYF
TRBJ2-2 - TRBV2 CASMAGTYTGELFF
TRBJ2-2 - TRBV9 CASSLPGLNTGELFF
TRBJ1-4 - TRBV28 CATSFTTNEKLFF
TRBJ1-2 - TRBV19 CASTRPRGIGYTF
TRBJ1-3 - TRBV6-5 CASSRDRTLGNTIYF
TRBJ2-7 TRBD1 TRBV5-4 CASSRETGGGDEQYF
TRBJ2-1 TRBD2 TRBV28 CASRTPAGGPYNEQFF
TRBJ2-1 TRBD1 TRBV12-5 CASGLKQGALFNEQFF
TRBJ2-5 TRBD2 TRBV6-5 CASGRSSGSQETQYF
TRBJ1-1 - TRBV30 CAWSVRGYNTEAFF
TRBJ2-1 TRBD2 TRBV5-6 CASSALAGGQEQFF
TRBJ2-7 - TRBV21-1 CASSPLKGLAGGTYEQYF
TRBJ2-5 TRBD1 TRBV6-1 CASSDAGTGVETQYF
TRBJ1-5 - TRBV29-1 CSVELGTNQPQHF
TRBJ2-7 - TRBV11-2 CASSFLYREQYF
TRBJ2-5 - TRBV28 CASTPYGGPGKETQYF
TRBJ1-1 - TRBV15 CATSSLQHSNTEAFF
TRBJ1-5 - TRBV19 CASSVQFNQPQHF
TRBJ2-2 - TRBV10-3 CASHRANTGELFF
TRBJ2-3 - TRBV4-3 CASSQDPAGGTDTQYF
TRBJ2-1 TRBD2 TRBV4-1 CASSQDLGGILVF
TRBJ2-2 - TRBV6-1 CASSELGHWAGELFF
TRBJ2-7 TRBD2 TRBV7-6 CASSLGSGRGYEQYF
TRBJ2-3 - TRBV27 CASSLSSGDVDTQYF
TRBJ2-7 - TRBV19 CASSSQESYEQYF
TRBJ2-1 - TRBV27 CASRIRTLSYNEQFF
TRBJ2-1 - TRBV7-8 CASSSGTPTYNEQFF
TRBJ2-7 - TRBV5-1 CASSLAPQPYEQYF
TRBJ2-1 - TRBV25-1 CASSESGLSNEQFF
- TRBD2 TRBV7-9 CASSYTGGPFDEQYF
- TRBD2 TRBV4-2 CASSQDWTSGSYEQYF
TRBJ2-5 TRBD2 TRBV2 CASIFGRSGETQYF
TRBJ2-3 - TRBV7-2 CASTPGGGTDTQYF
TRBJ2-1 - TRBV27 CASSPLGASGYYNEQFF
TRBJ2-7 TRBD1 TRBV5-4 CASGPRTGRVASYEQYF
TRBJ1-1 - TRBV4-3 CASSQDKPPGGKVPEAFF
TRBJ1-1 TRBD1 TRBV6-6 CASTRQGEITEAFF
TRBJ2-5 TRBD2 TRBV5-1 CASSSGSSGGQETQYF
TRBJ2-3 TRBD2 TRBV9 CASSVGAGVADTQYF
TRBJ2-1 - TRBV7-7 CASSPGKGVEQFF
TRBJ1-2 TRBD1 TRBV5-4 CASSFGDRDYGYTF
TRBJ2-5 TRBD2 TRBV29-1 CSAAGLAGSQETQYF
TRBJ2-5 - TRBV28 CASSLGYQETQYF
TRBJ1-2 TRBD1 TRBV16 CASSHGTDINYGYTF
TRBJ1-3 - TRBV9 CASSRDTPGGNTIYF
TRBJ1-1 - TRBV7-2 CASSANAGANTEAFF
TRBJ2-1 TRBD2 TRBV7-8 CASSLAPGGYNEQFF
TRBJ2-7 TRBD2 TRBV4-2 CASSHGRRETLYEQYF